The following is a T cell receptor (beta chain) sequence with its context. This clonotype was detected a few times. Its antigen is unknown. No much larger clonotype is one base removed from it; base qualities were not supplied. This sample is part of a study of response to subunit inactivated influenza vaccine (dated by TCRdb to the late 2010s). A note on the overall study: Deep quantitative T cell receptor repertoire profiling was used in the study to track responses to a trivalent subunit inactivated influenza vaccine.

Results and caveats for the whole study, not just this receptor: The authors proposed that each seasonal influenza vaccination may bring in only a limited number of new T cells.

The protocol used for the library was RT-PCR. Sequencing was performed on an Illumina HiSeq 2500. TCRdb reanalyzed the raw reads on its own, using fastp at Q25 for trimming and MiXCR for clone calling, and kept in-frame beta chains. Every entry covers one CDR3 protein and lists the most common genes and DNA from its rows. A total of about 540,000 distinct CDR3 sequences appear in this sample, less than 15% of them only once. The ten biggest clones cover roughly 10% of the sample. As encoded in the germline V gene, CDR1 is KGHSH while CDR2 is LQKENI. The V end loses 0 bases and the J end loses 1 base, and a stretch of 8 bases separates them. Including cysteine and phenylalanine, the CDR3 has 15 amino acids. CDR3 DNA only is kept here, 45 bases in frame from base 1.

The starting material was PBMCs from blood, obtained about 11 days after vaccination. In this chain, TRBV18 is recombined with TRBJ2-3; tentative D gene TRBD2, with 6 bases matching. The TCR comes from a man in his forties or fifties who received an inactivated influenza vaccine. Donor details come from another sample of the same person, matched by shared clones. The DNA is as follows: TGTGCCAGCTCACCACCGGGCGGGGGCACAGATACGCAGTATTTT. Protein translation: CASSPPGGGTDTQYF. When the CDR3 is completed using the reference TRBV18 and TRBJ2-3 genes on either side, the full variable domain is NAGVMQNPRHLVRRRGQEARLRCSPMKGHSHVYWYRQLPEEGLKFMVYLQKENIIDESGMPKERFSAEFPKEGPSILRIQQVVRGDSAAYFCASSPPGGGTDTQYFGPGTRLTVL.